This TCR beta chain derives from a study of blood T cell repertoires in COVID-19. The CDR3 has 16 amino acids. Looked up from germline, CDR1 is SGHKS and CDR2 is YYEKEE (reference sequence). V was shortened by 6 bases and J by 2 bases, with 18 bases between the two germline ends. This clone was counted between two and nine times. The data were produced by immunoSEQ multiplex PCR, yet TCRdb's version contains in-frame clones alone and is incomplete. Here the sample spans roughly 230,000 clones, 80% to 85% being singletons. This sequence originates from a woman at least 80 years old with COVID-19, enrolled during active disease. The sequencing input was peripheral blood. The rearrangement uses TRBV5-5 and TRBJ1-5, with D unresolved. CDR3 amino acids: CASTLGLREGNQPQHF. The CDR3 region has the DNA TGTGCCAGCACCTTAGGCCTTAGGGAGGGCAATCAGCCCCAGCATTTT. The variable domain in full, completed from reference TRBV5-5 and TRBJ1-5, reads DAGVTQSPTHLIKTRGQQVTLRCSPISGHKSVSWYQQVLGQGPQFIFQYYEKEERGRGNFPDRFSARQFPNYSSELNVNALLLGDSALYLCASTLGLREGNQPQHFGDGTRLSIL.